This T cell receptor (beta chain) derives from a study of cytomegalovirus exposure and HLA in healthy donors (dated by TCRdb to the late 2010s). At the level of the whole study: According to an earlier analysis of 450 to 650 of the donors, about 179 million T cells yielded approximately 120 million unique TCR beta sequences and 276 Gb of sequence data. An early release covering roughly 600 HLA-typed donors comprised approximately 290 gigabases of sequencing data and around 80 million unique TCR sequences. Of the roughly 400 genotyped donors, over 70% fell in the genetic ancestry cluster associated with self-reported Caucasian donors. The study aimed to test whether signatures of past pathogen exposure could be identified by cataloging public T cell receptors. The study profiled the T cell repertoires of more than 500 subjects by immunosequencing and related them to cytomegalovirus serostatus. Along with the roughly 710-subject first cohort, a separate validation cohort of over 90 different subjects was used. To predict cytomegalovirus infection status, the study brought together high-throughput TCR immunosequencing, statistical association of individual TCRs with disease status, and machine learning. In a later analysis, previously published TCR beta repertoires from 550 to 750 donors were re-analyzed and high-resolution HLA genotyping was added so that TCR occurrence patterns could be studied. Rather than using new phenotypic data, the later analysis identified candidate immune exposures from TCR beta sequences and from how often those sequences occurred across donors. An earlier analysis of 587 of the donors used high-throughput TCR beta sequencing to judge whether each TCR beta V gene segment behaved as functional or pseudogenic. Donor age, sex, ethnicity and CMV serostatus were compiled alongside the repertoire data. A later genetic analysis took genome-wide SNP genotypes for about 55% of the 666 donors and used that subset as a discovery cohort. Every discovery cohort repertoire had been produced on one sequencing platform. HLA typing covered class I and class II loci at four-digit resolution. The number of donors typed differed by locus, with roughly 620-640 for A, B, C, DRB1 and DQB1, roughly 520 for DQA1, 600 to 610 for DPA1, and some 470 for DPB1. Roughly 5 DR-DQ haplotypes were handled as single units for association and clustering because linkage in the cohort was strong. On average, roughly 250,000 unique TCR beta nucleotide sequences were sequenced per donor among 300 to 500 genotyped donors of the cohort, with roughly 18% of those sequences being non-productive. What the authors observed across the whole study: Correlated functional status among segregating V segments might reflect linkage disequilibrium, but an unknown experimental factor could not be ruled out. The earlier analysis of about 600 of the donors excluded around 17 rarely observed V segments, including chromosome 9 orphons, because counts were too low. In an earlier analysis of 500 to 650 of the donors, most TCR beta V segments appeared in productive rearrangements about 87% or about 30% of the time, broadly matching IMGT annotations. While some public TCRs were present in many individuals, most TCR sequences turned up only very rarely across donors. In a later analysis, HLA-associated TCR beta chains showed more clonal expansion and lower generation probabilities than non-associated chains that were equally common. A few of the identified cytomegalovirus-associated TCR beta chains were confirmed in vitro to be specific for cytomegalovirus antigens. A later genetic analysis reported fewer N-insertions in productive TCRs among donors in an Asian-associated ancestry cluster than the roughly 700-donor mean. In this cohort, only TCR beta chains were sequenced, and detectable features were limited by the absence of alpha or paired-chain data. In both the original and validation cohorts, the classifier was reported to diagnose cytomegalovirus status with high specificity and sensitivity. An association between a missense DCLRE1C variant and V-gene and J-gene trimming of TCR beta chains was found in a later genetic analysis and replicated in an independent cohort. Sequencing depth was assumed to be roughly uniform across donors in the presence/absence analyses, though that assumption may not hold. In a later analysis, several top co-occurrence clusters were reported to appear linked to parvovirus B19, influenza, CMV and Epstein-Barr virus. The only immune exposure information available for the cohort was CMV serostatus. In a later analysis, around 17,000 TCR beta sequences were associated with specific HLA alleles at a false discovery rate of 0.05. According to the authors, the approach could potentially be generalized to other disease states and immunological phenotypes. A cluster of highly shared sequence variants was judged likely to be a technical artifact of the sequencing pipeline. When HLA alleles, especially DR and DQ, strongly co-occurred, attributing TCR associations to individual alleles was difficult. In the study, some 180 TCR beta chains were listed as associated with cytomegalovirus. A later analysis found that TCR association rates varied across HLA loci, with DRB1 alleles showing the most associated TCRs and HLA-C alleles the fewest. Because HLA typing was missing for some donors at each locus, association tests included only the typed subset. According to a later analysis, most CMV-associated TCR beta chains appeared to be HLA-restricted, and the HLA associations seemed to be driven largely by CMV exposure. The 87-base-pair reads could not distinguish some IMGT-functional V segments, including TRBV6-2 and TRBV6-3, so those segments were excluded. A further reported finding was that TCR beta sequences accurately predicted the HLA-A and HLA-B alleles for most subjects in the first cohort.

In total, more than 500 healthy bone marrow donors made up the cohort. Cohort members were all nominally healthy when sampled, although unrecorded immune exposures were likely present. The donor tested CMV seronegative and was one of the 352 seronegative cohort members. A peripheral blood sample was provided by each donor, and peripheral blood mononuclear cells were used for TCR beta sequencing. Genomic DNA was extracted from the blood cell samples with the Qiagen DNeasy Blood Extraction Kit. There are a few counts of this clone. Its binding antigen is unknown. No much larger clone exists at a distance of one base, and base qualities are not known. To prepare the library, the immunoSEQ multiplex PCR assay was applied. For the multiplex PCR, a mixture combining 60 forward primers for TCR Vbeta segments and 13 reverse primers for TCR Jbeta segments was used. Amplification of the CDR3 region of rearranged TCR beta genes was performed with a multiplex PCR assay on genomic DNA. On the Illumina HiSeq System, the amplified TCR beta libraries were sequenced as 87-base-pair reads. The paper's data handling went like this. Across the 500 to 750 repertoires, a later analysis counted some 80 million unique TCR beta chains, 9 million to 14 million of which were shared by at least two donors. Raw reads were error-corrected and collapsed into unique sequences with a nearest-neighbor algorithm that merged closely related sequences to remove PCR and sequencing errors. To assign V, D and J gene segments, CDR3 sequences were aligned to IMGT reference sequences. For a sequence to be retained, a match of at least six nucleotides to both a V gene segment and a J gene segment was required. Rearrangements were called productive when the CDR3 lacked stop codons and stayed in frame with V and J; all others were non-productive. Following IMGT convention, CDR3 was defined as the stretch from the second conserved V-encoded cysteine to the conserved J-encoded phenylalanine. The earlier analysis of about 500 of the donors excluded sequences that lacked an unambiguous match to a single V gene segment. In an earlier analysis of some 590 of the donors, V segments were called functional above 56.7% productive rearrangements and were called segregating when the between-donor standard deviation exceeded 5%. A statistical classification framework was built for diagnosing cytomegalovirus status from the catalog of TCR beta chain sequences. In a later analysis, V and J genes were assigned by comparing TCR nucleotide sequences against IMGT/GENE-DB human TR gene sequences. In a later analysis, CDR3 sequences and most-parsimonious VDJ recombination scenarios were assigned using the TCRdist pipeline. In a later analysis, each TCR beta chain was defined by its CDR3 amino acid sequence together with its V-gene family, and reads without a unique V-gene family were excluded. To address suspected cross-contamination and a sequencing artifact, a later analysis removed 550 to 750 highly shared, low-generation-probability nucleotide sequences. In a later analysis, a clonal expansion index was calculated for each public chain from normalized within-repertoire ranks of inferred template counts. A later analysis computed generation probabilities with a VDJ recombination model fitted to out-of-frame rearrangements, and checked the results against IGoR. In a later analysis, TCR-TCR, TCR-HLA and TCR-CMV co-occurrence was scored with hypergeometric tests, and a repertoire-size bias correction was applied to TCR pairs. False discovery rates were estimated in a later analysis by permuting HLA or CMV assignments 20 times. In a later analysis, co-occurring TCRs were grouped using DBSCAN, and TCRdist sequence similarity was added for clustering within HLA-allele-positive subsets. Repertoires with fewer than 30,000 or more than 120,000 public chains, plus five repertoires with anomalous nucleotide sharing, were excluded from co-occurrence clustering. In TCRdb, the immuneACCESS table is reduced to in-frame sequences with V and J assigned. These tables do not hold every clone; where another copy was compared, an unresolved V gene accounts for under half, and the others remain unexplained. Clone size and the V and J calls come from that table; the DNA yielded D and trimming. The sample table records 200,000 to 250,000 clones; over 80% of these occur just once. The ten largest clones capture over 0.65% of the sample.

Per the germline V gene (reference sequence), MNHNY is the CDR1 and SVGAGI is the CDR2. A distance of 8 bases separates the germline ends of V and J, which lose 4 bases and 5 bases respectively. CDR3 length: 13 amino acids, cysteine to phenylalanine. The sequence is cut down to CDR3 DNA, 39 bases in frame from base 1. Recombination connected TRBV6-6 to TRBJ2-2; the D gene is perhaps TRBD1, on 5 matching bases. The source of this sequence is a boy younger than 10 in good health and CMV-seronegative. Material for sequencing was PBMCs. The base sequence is TGTGCCAGCAGTTCCAGGGCTACCGGGGAGCTGTTTTTT. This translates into CASSSRATGELFF.